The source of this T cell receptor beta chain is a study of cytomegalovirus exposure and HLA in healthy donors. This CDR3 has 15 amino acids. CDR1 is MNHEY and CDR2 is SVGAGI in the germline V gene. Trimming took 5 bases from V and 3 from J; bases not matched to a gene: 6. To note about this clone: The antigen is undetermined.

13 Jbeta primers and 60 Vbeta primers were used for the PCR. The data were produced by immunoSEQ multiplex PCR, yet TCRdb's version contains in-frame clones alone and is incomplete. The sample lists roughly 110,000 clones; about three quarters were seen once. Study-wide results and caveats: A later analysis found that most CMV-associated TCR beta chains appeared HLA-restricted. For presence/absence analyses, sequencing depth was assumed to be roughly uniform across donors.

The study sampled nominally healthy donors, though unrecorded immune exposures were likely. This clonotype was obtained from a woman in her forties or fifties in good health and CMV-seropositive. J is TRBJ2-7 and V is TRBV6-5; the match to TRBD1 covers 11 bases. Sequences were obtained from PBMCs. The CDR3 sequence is CASSRTGGSLYEQYF. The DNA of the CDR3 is TGTGCCAGCAGTAGGACAGGGGGCTCCCTCTACGAGCAGTACTTC.